The 9 T cell receptor beta chains given below trace back to one sample, sequenced in a study of T cells expressing NK-cell markers. Reprocessing the 5' RACE reads, TCRdb reports a single entry for every CDR3 protein and omits DNA. In total, the table holds a few hundred thousand distinct CDR3 sequences. Sequencing was performed on blood T cells: a sorted CD56 or NKG2C T cell subset, CD4+ or CD8+ T cells, or bulk PBMC T cells (not recorded which). The receptors shown here come from a man aged 18 to 69 in good health.

The chain uses TRBV7-8 and TRBJ2-7; TCRdb's D gene call, TRBD1, goes unchecked for lack of DNA. The CDR3 is 12 amino acids. Germline assignment: CDR1 SGHVS and CDR2 FQNEAQ. The CDR3 reads CASSAGTQMEYF.

The rearrangement uses TRBV20-1 and TRBJ2-4; without DNA, the TCRdb call of TRBD1 cannot be checked. Germline V CDR1 and CDR2: DFQATT, SNEGSKA (reference sequence). The CDR3 sequence is 15 residues long. The CDR3 reads CSAFRQGVAKNIQYF.

The chain combines TRBV5-6 with TRBJ1-2. The CDR3 contains 13 residues. Germline loops: CDR1 SGHDT, CDR2 YYEEEE. This chain's CDR3 is CASSPSRNYGYTF.

V usage is TRBV16 and J usage is TRBJ1-1; TCRdb's D gene call, TRBD1, goes unchecked for lack of DNA. Per the germline V gene, CDR1 is KGHSY and CDR2 is FQNENV. This CDR3 region has 15 residues. The CDR3 loop is CASSRGGGPNTEAFF.

This chain connects TRBV6-1 to TRBJ1-6. In germline, CDR1 is MNHNS, CDR2 SASEGT. CDR3 length: 14 amino acids. The CDR3 protein is CASSRTSTNSPLHF.

This rearrangement joins TRBV2 to TRBJ1-1; TCRdb outputs TRBD1, but without DNA this stays unchecked. CDR3 length: 13 amino acids. Germline loops: CDR1 SNHLY, CDR2 FYNNEI. The CDR3 reads CASSVDRGSEAFF. Filled out from reference TRBV2 and TRBJ1-1, the complete variable domain reads EPEVTQTPSHQVTQMGQEVILRCVPISNHLYFYWYRQILGQKVEFLVSFYNNEISEKSEIFDDQFSVERPDGSNFTLKIRSTKLEDSAMYFCASSVDRGSEAFFGQGTRLTVV.

This chain links TRBV5-1 with TRBJ2-5; the D call of TRBD2 rests on TCRdb alone, since no DNA is present to check it. From germline, CDR1 is SGHRS and CDR2 YFSETQ. CDR3 length equals 13 residues. Here the CDR3 reads CASSPGTSVSQYF. Looking up the rest from reference TRBV5-1 and TRBJ2-5 gives the full variable domain: KAGVTQTPRYLIKTRGQQVTLSCSPISGHRSVSWYQQTPGQGLQFLFEYFSETQRNKGNFPGRFSGRQFSNSRSEMNVSTLELGDSALYLCASSPGTSVSQYFGPGTRLLVL.

V gene TRBV6-1 combines with J gene TRBJ2-7. From germline, CDR1 is MNHNS and CDR2 SASEGT. The CDR3 covers 14 residues. The CDR3 reads CASRVASGVGEQYF.

The gene calls are TRBV6-5 and TRBJ1-1; the TCRdb D gene call, TRBD1, has no DNA to confirm it. Germline V gene sequence: CDR1 MNHEY, CDR2 SVGAGI. This CDR3 has 14 amino acids. CDR3 in amino acids: CASSYWTGLTEAFF.